Following are 8 T cell receptor beta chains from one sample sequenced in a study of cytomegalovirus exposure and HLA in healthy donors. Clones were read by immunoSEQ multiplex PCR, and TCRdb kept only the in-frame ones, dropping some. The repertoire holds 250,000 to 400,000 clones, with nearly 90% as singletons. Material: PBMCs. These receptors all come from a man aged 30 to 39 in good health and CMV-seronegative.

The chain links TRBV30 to TRBJ2-1; D perhaps matches TRBD1 (6 bases). CDR1 is GTSNPN and CDR2 is SVGIG in the germline V gene (reference sequence). This CDR3 spans 14 amino acids. Trimming removed 5 bases from V and 6 bases from J, with 17 bases in between. CDR3 DNA sequence: TGTGCCTGGGAACTAGGGGGAAAACTCAATGAGCAGTTCTTC. Protein product: CAWELGGKLNEQFF.

The chain links TRBV7-9 to TRBJ1-1; perhaps TRBD1 as D (5 bases). Germline CDR1 SEHNR, CDR2 FQNEAQ (reference sequence). V was shortened by 1 base and J by 4 bases, with 7 bases between the two germline ends. This CDR3 has 13 residues. CDR3: CASSLERGTEAFF. CDR3 DNA sequence: TGTGCCAGCAGCTTAGAAAGGGGCACTGAAGCTTTCTTT.

V usage is TRBV19 and J usage is TRBJ2-2; 9 bases map to TRBD1. The germline gives CDR1 LNHDA, CDR2 SQIVND (reference sequence). The V segment lost 4 bases and the J segment 4 bases; nucleotides outside the gene matches: 4. This CDR3 contains 15 residues. The CDR3: CASSTGQGTTGELFF. CDR3 sequence (DNA): TGTGCCAGTAGTACCGGACAGGGGACCACCGGGGAGCTGTTTTTT.

J is TRBJ1-3 and V is TRBV5-6; D remains ambiguous. V was pared by 0 bases and J by 0 bases, with 7 bases between. This CDR3 is 15 amino acids long. The germline gives CDR1 SGHDT, CDR2 YYEEEE. DNA of the CDR3: TGTGCCAGCAGCTTGGTTCCGTCCTCTGGAAACACCATATATTTT. It specifies CASSLVPSSGNTIYF.

A few counts support this clone. The J gene is TRBJ1-1, the V gene TRBV25-1, with TRBD1 matching over 8 bases. The junction had 17 bases not matched to a gene; V was cut back by 8 bases and J by 3 bases. CDR3 size: 17 residues. Germline V gene data show CDR1 as MGHDK and CDR2 as SYGVNS. As DNA, the CDR3 is TGTGCCAGCTCCGCTGGGACAGGCCCTCTGGGGGACACTGAAGCTTTCTTT. It is translated as CASSAGTGPLGDTEAFF.

This clone was seen a single time. This rearrangement joins TRBV19 to TRBJ2-1; tentatively, D is TRBD1 (5 bases). This CDR3 is 15 amino acids long. CDR1 and CDR2 (germline): LNHDA, SQIVND (reference sequence). V was cut by 1 base and J by 0 bases, with 7 bases left in between. For the CDR3, the DNA is TGTGCCAGTAGTATAGTTCAGGGCTCCTACAATGAGCAGTTCTTC. Translation: CASSIVQGSYNEQFF.

This clone appeared a single time. The chain is built from TRBV5-4 and TRBJ2-1, with TRBD1 matching over 7 bases. J was trimmed by 6 bases and V by 2 bases; bases with no gene match: 5. CDR1 is SGHNT and CDR2 is YYREEE in the germline V gene (reference sequence). The CDR3 contains 14 residues. The CDR3 DNA reads TGTGCCAGCAGCTTTGGACAGGCGTTCAATGAGCAGTTCTTC. As protein: CASSFGQAFNEQFF.

In this sample, this clone turned up once. The chain couples TRBV7-8 to TRBJ1-6; D is undetermined. V was pared by 0 bases and J by 7 bases, with 7 bases between. The germline gives CDR1 SGHVS, CDR2 FQNEAQ. The length of the CDR3 is 14 residues. Here the CDR3 reads CASSLASPNSPLHF. For the CDR3, the DNA is TGTGCCAGCAGCTTAGCCAGTCCGAATTCACCCCTCCACTTT.